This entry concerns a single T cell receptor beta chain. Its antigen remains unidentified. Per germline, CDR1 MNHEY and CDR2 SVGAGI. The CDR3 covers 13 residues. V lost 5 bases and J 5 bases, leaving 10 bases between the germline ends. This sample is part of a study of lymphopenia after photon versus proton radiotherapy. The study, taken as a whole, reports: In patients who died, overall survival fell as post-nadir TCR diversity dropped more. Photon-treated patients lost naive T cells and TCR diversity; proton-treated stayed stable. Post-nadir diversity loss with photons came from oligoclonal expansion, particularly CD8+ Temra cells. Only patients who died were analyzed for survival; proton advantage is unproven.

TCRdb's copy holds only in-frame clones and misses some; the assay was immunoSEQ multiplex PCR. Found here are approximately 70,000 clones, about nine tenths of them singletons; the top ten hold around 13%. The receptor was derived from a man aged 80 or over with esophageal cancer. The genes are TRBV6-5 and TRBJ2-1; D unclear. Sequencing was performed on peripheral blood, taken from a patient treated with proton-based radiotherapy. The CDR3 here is CASSRDSNNEQFF. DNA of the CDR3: TGTGCCAGCAGTCGCGATTCTAACAATGAGCAGTTCTTC.